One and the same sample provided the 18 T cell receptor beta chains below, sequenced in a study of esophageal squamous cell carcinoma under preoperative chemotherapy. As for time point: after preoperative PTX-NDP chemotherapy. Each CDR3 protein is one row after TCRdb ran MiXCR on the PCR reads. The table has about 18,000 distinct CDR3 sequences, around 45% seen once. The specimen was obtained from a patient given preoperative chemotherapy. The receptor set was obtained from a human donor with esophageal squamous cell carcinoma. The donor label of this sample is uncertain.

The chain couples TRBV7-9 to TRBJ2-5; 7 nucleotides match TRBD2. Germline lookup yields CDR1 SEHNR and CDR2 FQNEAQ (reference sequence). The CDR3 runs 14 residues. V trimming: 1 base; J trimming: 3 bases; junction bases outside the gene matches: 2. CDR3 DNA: TGTGCCAGCAGCTTAGGCCGGGAGGAAGAGACCCAGTACTTC. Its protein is CASSLGREEETQYF.

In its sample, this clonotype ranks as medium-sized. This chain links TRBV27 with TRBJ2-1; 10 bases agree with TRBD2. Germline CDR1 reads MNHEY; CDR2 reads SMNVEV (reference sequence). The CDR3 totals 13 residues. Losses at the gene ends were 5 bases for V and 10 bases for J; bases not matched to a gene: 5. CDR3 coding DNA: TGTGCCAGCAGTCCCACTAGCGGGATAGAGCAGTTCTTC. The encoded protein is CASSPTSGIEQFF.

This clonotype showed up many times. The CDR3 loop is CASSRPTGYEQYF. The DNA for the CDR3 is TGTGCCAGCAGCAGACCGACAGGCTACGAGCAGTACTTC. The chain employs TRBV7-9 and TRBJ2-7, with D perhaps TRBD1 (6 bases). Germline V lookup: CDR1 SEHNR, CDR2 FQNEAQ (reference sequence). Trimming pared 5 bases from V and 3 bases from J, leaving 11 bases between. CDR3 length equals 13 residues. Variable domain in full (rest from reference TRBV7-9 and TRBJ2-7): DTGVSQNPRHKITKRGQNVTFRCDPISEHNRLYWYRQTLGQGPEFLTYFQNEAQLEKSRLLSDRFSAERPKGSFSTLEIQRTEQGDSAMYLCASSRPTGYEQYFGPGTRLTVT.

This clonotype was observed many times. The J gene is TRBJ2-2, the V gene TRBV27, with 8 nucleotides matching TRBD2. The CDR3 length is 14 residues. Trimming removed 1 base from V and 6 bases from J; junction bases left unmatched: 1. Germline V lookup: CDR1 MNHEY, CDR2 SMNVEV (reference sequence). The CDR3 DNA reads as TGTGCCAGCAGTTTATGGACTAGCCCCGGGGAGCTGTTTTTT. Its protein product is CASSLWTSPGELFF.

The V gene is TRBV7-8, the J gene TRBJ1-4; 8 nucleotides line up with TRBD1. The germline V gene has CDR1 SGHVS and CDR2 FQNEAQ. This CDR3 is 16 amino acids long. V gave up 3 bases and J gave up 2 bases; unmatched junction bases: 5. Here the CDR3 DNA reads TGTGCCAGCAGCTTGTTGGACAGGGACACTAATGAAAAACTGTTTTTT. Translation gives CASSLLDRDTNEKLFF.

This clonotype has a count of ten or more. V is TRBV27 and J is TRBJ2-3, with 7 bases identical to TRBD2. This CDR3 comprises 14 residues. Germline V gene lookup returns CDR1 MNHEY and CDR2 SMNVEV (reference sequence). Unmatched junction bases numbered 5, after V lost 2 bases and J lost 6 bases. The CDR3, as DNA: TGTGCCAGCAGTTTAGGGAGGGGTAGGGATACGCAGTATTTT. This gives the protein CASSLGRGRDTQYF.

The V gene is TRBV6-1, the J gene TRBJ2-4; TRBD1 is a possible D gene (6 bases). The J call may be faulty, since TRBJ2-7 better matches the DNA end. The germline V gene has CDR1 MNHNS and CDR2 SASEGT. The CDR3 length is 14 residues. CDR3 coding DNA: TGTGCCAGCAGCCCCAGGGGCGGAGTCTACGAGCAGTACTTC. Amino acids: CASSPRGGVYEQYF.

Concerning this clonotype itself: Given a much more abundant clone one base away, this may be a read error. CDR3 amino acids: CASRWDSTDTQYF. CDR3 in DNA: TGTGCCAGCAGATGGGACAGCACAGATACGCAGTATTTT. The rearrangement joins TRBV6-1 to TRBJ2-3; D possibly matches TRBD1 or TRBD2 (5 bases each). Germline values: CDR1 MNHNS, CDR2 SASEGT. The CDR3 length is 13 residues. The V end was cut by 6 bases, the J end by 0 bases, with 7 bases between.

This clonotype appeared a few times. CDR3 protein: CASSRTPLWEAFF. CDR3 nucleotides: TGTGCCAGCAGCCGTACCCCCCTTTGGGAGGCGTTCTTC. V usage is TRBV11-3 and J usage is TRBJ2-1, with a tentative D call TRBD2 (6 bases). Trimming shortened V by 5 bases and J by 15 bases, and 20 bases separated the two germline ends. This CDR3 has 13 residues. Per germline, CDR1 SGHNT and CDR2 YENEEA.

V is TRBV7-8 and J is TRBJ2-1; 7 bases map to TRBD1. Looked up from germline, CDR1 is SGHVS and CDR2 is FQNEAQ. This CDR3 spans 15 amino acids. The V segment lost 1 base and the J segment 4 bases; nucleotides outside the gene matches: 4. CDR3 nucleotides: TGTGCCAGCAGCTTAGGGGACAGACCTTACAATGAGCAGTTCTTC. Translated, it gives CASSLGDRPYNEQFF.

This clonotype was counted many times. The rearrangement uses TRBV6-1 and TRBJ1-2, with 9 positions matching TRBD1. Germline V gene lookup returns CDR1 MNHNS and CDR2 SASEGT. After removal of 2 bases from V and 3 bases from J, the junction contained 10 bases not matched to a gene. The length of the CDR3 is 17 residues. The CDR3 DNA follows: TGTGCCAGCAGTGAAAATTCCGGGACAGGGCTTTACTATGGCTACACCTTC. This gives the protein CASSENSGTGLYYGYTF.

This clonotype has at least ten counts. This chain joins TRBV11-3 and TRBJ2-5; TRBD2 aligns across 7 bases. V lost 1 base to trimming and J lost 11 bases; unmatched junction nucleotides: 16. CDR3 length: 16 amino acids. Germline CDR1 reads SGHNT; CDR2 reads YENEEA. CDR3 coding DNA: TGTGCCAGCAGCTTAGTGGGCGGGAGTGCCCACAATGAGCAGTACTTC. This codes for CASSLVGGSAHNEQYF. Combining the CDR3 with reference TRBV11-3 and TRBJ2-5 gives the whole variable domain EAGVVQSPRYKIIEKKQPVAFWCNPISGHNTLYWYLQNLGQGPELLIRYENEEAVDDSQLPKDRFSAERLKGVDSTLKIQPAELGDSAVYLCASSLVGGSAHNEQYFGPGTRLLVL.

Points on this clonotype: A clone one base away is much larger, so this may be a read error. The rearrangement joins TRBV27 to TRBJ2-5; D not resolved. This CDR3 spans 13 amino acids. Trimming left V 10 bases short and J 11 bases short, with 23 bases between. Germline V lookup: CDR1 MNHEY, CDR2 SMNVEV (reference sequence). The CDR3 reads CATWAPLGNEQYF. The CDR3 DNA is TGTGCCACCTGGGCCCCCCTTGGGAATGAGCAGTACTTC.

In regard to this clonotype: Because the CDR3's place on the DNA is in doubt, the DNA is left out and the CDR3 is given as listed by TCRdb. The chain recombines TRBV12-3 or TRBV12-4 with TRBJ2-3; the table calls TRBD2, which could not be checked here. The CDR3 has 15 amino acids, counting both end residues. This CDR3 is CASSPEGWGTGTQFF.

CDR3 loop: CASSYSSPDVSYEQYF. Here the CDR3 DNA reads TGTGCCAGCAGTTACTCGAGTCCGGACGTATCCTACGAGCAGTACTTC. The rearrangement joins TRBV6-2 or TRBV6-3 to TRBJ2-5, with D uncertain. The end of the DNA aligns better with TRBJ2-7, so the J call may be wrong. Germline values: CDR1 MNHEY, CDR2 SVGEGT. This CDR3 contains 16 residues.

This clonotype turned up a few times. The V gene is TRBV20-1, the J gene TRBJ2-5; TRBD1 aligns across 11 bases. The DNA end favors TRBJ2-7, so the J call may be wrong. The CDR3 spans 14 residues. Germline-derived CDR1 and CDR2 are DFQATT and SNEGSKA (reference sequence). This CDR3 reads CSARTGTGGGEQYF. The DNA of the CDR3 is TGCAGTGCTAGGACCGGGACAGGGGGAGGCGAGCAGTACTTC.

This CDR3 is CASSYSPLDRVNNEKLFF. CDR3 nucleotides: TGTGCCAGCAGTTACTCGCCCCTAGACAGGGTTAATAATGAAAAACTGTTTTTT. This chain uses TRBV6-5 with TRBJ1-4; 7 bases map to TRBD1. From germline, CDR1 is MNHEY and CDR2 SVGAGI. The trim removed 0 bases at V and 4 bases at J, leaving 11 bases unmatched. CDR3 length equals 18 residues.

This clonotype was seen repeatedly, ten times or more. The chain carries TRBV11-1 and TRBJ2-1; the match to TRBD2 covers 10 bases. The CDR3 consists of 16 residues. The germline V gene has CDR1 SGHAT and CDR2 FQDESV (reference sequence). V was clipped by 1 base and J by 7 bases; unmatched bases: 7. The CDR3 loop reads CASSLVSSGSGNEQFF. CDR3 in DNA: TGTGCCAGCAGCTTAGTGTCTAGCGGGAGTGGGAATGAGCAGTTCTTC.